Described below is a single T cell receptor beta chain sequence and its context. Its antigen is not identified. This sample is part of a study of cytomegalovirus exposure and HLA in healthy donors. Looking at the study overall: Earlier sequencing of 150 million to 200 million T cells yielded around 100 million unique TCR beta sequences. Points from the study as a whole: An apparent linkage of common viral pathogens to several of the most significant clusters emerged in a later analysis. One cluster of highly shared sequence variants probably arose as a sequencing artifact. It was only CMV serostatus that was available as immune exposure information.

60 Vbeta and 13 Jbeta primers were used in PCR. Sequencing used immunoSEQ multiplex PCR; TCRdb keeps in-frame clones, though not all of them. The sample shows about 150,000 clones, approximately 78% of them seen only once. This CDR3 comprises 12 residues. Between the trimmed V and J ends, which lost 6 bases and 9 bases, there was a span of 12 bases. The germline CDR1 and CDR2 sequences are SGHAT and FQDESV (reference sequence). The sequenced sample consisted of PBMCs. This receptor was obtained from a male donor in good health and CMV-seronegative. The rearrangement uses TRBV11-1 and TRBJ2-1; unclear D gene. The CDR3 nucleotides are TGTGCCAGCAGATCAGGCGCTGTTGAGCAGTTCTTC. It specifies CASRSGAVEQFF.